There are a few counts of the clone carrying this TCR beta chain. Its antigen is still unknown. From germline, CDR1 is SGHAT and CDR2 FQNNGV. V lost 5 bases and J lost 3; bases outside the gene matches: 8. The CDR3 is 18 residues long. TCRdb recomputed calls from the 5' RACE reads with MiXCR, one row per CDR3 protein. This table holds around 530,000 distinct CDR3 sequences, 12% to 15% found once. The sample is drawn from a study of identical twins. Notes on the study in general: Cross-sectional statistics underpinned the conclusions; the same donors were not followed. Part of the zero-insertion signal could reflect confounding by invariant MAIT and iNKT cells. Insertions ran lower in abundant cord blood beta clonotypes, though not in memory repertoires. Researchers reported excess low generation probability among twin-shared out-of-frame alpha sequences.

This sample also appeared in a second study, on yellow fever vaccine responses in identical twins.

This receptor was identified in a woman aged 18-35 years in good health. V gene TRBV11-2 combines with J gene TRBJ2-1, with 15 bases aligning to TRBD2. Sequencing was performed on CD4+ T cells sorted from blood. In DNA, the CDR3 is TGTGCCAGCAGCCCGGGACTAGCGGGAGGTTTGATCTACAATGAGCAGTTCTTC. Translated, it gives CASSPGLAGGLIYNEQFF.